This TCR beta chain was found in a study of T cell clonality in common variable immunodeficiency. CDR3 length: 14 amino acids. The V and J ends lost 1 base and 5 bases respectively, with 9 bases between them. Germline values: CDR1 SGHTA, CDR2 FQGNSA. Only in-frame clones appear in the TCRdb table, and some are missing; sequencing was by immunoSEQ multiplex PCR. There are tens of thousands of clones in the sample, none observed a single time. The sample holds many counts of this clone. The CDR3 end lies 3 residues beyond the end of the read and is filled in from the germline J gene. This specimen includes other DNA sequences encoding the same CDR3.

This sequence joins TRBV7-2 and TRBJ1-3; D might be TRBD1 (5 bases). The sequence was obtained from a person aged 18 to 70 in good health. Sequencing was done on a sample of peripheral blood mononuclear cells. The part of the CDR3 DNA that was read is TGTGCCAGCAGCTTAGGATCAGGGCGAAACACC. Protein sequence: CASSLGSGRNT. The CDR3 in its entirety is CASSLGSGRNTIYF.